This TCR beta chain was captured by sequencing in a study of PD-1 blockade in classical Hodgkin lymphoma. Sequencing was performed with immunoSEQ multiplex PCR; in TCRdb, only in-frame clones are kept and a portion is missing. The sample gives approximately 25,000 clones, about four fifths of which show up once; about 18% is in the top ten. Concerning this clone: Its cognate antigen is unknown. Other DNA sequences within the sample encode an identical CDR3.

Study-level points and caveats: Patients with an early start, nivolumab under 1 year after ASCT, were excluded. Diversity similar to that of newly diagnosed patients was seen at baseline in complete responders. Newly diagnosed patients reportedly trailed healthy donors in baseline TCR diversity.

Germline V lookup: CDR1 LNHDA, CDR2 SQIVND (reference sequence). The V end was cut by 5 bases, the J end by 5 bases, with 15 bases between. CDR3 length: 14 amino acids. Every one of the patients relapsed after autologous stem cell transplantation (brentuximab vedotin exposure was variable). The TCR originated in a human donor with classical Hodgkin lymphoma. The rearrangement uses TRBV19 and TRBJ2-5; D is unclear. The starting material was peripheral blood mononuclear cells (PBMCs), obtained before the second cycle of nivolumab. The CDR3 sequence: CASSPGPSAETQYF. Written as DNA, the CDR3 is TGTGCCAGTAGTCCTGGCCCGTCAGCGGAGACCCAGTACTTC. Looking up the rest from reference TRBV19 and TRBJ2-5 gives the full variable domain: DGGITQSPKYLFRKEGQNVTLSCEQNLNHDAMYWYRQDPGQGLRLIYYSQIVNDFQKGDIAEGYSVSREKKESFPLTVTSAQKNPTAFYLCASSPGPSAETQYFGPGTRLLVL.